The next 2 T cell receptor beta chains were all read from a single sample in a study of identical twins. TCRdb re-called the 5' RACE reads through MiXCR, storing one row per CDR3 protein. The sample has a few hundred thousand distinct CDR3 sequences, about a fifth seen once. Sequenced sample: naive T cells sorted from blood. These receptors all stem from a man aged 50 to 59 in good health.

DNA of the CDR3: TGTGCCAGCAGTCTAGACAGGGGCGCTATCCGAAGAAACACCATATATTTT. Amino acids: CASSLDRGAIRRNTIYF. This chain connects TRBV12-3 or TRBV12-4 to TRBJ1-3; the match to TRBD1 covers 8 bases. V was clipped by 5 bases and J by 5 bases; unmatched bases: 14. The CDR3 is made up of 17 amino acids.

This clonotype was seen many times. The rearrangement links TRBV7-2 to TRBJ2-5; D perhaps matches TRBD2 (6 bases). V was trimmed by 0 bases and J by 5 bases, leaving 13 bases between them. This CDR3 comprises 15 residues. Germline values: CDR1 SGHTA, CDR2 FQGNSA. Written as DNA, the CDR3 is TGTGCCAGCAGCTTAGCGAGTAGTCGGGGGGAGACCCAGTACTTC. Protein sequence: CASSLASSRGETQYF.